The clone carrying this T cell receptor (beta chain) has at least ten counts. Its antigen is not identified. A marrow graft followed busulfan-fludarabine conditioning, with cyclophosphamide on days +3 and +4. Measured with immunoSEQ multiplex PCR; TCRdb has only the in-frame clones, and not every one. The sample presents 20,000 to 25,000 clones, none singletons. This record comes from a study of T cells after posttransplantation cyclophosphamide. Regarding the study as a whole: Recipient CMV seropositivity and CMV reactivation strongly tracked TRB clonality.

V was clipped by 5 bases and J by 2 bases, with 6 bases between them. Germline V gene sequence: CDR1 SGHVS, CDR2 FNYEAQ. The CDR3 is made up of 12 amino acids. The source of this sequence is a male patient aged 18 to 29 who received an allogeneic stem cell transplant from a related donor, was CMV-positive, and had no GVHD. Some T cells may have come from the graft donor. The sequencing used PBMCs, collected after allogeneic stem cell transplant with posttransplant cyclophosphamide. The chain uses TRBV7-6 and TRBJ1-2; no firm D call. The CDR3 protein is CASSNINYGYTF. In DNA form, the CDR3 reads TGTGCCAGCAGCAACATAAACTATGGCTACACCTTC.